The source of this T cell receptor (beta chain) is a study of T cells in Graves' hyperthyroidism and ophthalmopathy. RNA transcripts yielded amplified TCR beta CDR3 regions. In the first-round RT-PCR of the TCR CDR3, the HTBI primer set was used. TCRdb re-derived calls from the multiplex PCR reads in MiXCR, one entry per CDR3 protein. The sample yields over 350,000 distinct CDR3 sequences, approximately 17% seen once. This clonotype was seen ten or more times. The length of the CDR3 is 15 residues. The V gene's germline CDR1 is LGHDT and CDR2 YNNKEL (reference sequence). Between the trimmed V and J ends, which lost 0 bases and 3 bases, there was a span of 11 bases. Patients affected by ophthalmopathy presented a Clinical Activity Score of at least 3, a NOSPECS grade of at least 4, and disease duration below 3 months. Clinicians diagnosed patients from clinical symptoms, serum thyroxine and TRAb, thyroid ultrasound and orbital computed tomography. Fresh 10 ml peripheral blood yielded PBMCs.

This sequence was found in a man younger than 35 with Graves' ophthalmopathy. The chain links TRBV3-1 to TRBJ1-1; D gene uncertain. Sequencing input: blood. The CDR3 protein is CASSQDRTRDTEAFF. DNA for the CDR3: TGTGCCAGCAGCCAAGATAGGACGAGGGACACTGAAGCTTTCTTT.